This T cell receptor beta chain was sequenced during a study of beta chain features in type 1 diabetes. Background on the study: Age, gender and cell yields were similar between patients and healthy donors.

Expressed TCRB transcripts were sequenced, since all the RNA that had been isolated was reverse transcribed. The method was immunoSEQ multiplex PCR; TCRdb's version includes in-frame clones alone and lacks a portion of them. The data hold fewer than 55,000 clones, with approximately 45% observed a single time. This clone appeared a single time. Its antigen is not identified. One heparinised draw of blood, averaging around 120 mL, came from each donor. Study-wide results and caveats: TCRB CDR3s from Type 1 diabetes patients were moderately but significantly shorter in all four CD4+ subsets.

The specimen sequenced was Tregs from blood. The clonotype originates from a man under 40 with type 1 diabetes.

The CDR3 nucleotides are TGTGCCAGCATCCCGGGTGGACTAGCGGGAGCTGTCGAGCAGTACTTC. Protein sequence: CASIPGGLAGAVEQYF. The gene calls are TRBV28 and TRBJ2-7; TRBD2 matches 13 bases. Germline V lookup: CDR1 MDHEN, CDR2 SYDVKM. The CDR3 is 16 residues long. Trimming cost V 7 bases and J 6 bases; bases outside gene matches: 12.